These T cell receptor beta chains were read from a single sample in a study of beta chain features in type 1 diabetes. Here immunoSEQ multiplex PCR was the method, and the copy in TCRdb shows in-frame clones only, minus some. The repertoire holds around 160,000 clones, with just over 8% as singletons. Sequencing input: central memory CD4+ T cells from blood. All receptors derive from a woman between 18 and 30 years old with type 1 diabetes. CDR3s include the opening cysteine and the closing phenylalanine or tryptophan. D genes are given only for firm matches. Expanded clones get a size class; other rows say once, few or many, or leave the size out.

V	D	J	size	DNA	CDR3
TRBV18	.	TRBJ1-1	few	TGTGCCAGCTCACCACCGGGTAGCTGGAACACTGAAGCTTTCTTT	CASSPPGSWNTEAFF
TRBV5-6	.	TRBJ1-1	few	TGTGCCAGCAGCTTGTATACTATGAACACTGAAGCTTTCTTT	CASSLYTMNTEAFF
TRBV9	TRBD1	TRBJ1-6	.	TGTGCCAGCAGCGGGCTCGGACAGGATAATTCACCCCTCCACTTT	CASSGLGQDNSPLHF
TRBV7-2	.	TRBJ2-7	.	TGTGCCAGCAGCTTAGGACACCAAACCTACGAGCAGTACTTC	CASSLGHQTYEQYF
TRBV11-2	TRBD2	TRBJ2-1	many	TGTGCCAGCAGCTTGTCGGGAGGTAGGCATGAGCAGTTCTTC	CASSLSGGRHEQFF
TRBV19	.	TRBJ2-7	few	TGTGCCAGCGCCCCCACAGGGCAAGGGTACGAGCAGTACTTC	CASAPTGQGYEQYF
TRBV4-3	.	TRBJ1-1	.	TGCGCCAGCAGCCAACCCGCCGGACTAGGGTCCCATTTGAACACTGAAGCTTTCTTT	CASSQPAGLGSHLNTEAFF
TRBV28	.	TRBJ2-7	.	TGTGCCACCAAAAGAAGCGGATCCTACGAGCAGTACTTC	CATKRSGSYEQYF
TRBV7-2	.	TRBJ1-4	.	TGTGCCAGCAGCCCCGGACAGTGGGGCGAAAAACTGTTTTTT	CASSPGQWGEKLFF
TRBV5-1	.	TRBJ2-1	.	TGCGCCAGCAGCTTGCGGGCTAGCGTTGGTGGGGAGCAGTTCTTC	CASSLRASVGGEQFF
TRBV6-6	.	TRBJ2-2	few	TGTGCCAGCGGGGATCCCGGGGCCGGGGAGCTGTTTTTT	CASGDPGAGELFF
TRBV4-3	.	TRBJ1-3	.	TGCGCCAGCAGCCAAGATGATGGGGACTGGGGAAACACCATATATTTT	CASSQDDGDWGNTIYF
TRBV7-2	.	TRBJ2-1	few	TGTGCCAGCAACCGGGACTCGCAATACAATGAGCAGTTCTTC	CASNRDSQYNEQFF
TRBV4-1	.	TRBJ2-5	.	TGCGCCAGCAGCACCGAGGGGGGGAATAGTGGGGAGACCCAGTACTTC	CASSTEGGNSGETQYF
TRBV7-9	TRBD2	TRBJ2-1	few	TGTGCCAGCAGCTCCGTCACTAGCGCCGACAATGAGCAGTTCTTC	CASSSVTSADNEQFF
TRBV11-2	.	TRBJ1-1	.	TGTGCCAGCAGCTCAGGGAGGCGCACTGAAGCTTTCTTT	CASSSGRRTEAFF
TRBV5-4	.	TRBJ2-5	.	TGTGCCAGCAGTCCTACAGAGCTCGCAAGGGAGACCCAGTACTTC	CASSPTELARETQYF
TRBV27	.	TRBJ2-7	few	TGTGCCAGCAGCCCCGCCGATGAGTACTCCTACGAGCAGTACTTC	CASSPADEYSYEQYF
TRBV7-9	.	TRBJ2-7	many	TGTGCCAGCAGCTTACAGGCCGAGCAGTACTTC	CASSLQAEQYF
TRBV25-1	TRBD2	TRBJ2-1	.	TGTGCCAGCAAGGCTAGCGGGAGGATATCTATCTCCTACAATGAGCAGTTCTTC	CASKASGRISISYNEQFF